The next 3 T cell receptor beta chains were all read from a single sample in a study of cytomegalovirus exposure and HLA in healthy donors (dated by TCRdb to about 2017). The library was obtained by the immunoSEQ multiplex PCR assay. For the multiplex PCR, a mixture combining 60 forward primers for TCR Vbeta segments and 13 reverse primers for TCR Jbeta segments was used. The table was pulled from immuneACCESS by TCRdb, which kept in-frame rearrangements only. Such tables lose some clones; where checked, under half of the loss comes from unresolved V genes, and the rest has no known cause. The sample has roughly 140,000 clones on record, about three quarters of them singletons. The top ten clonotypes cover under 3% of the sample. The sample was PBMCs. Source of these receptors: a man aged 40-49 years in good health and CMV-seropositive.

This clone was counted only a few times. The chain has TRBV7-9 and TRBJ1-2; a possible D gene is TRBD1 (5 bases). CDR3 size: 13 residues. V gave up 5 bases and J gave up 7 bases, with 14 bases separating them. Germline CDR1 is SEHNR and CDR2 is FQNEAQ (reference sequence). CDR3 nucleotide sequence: TGTGCCAGCAGCCCTCAGGGATACAGTGGCTACACCTTC. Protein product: CASSPQGYSGYTF.

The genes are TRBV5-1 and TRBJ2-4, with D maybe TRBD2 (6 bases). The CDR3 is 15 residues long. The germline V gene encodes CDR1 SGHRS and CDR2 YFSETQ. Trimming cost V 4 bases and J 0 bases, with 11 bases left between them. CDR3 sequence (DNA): TGCGCCAGCAGCCCGGGAGATCTAGCCAAAAACATTCAGTACTTC. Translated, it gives CASSPGDLAKNIQYF.

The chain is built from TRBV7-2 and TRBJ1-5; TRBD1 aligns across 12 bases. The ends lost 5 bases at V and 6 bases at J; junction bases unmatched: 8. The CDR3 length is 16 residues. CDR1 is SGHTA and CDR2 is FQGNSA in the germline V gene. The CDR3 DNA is TGTGCCAGCAGCATCCAGGGACAGGGGGCCGGTCAGCCCCAGCATTTT. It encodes CASSIQGQGAGQPQHF.